This T cell receptor (beta chain) originates from a study of T-cell memory formation after mild COVID-19. TCRdb used MiXCR to reprocess the 5' RACE reads, holding one entry per CDR3 protein. The sample gives over 70,000 distinct CDR3 sequences, more than 12% of which show up once; about 43% is in the top ten. The CDR3 loop spans 15 amino acids. V was clipped by 4 bases and J by 4 bases; unmatched bases: 7. Germline V gene sequence: CDR1 KGHSY, CDR2 FQNENV. This TCR derives from a man aged 18 to 30 who had mild COVID-19 (a few samples of this study predate the infection). Cell type and time point are not known. The chain recombines TRBV16 with TRBJ2-1; TRBD1 matches 7 bases. Sequenced: PBMCs or a T cell subset sorted from them (not recorded which). CDR3 region: CASSRRQGVYNEQFF. CDR3 nucleotides: TGTGCCAGCAGCCGTCGGCAGGGGGTATACAATGAGCAGTTCTTC.